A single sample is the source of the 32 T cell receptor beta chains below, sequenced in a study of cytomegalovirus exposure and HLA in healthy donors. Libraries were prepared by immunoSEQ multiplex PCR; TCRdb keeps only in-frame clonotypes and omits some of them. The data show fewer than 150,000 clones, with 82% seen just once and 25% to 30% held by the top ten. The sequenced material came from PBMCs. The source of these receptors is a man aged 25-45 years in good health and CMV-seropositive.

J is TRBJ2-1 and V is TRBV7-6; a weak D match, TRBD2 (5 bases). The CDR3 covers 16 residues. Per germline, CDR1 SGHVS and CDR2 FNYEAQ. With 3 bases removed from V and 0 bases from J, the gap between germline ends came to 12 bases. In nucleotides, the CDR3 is TGTGCCAGCAGCTTTTCTCGGCGGGTCTCCTACAATGAGCAGTTCTTC. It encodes CASSFSRRVSYNEQFF.

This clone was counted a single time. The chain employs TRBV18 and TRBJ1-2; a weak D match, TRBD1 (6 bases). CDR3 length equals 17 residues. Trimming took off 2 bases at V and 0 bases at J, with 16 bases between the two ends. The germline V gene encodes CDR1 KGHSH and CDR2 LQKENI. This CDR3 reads CASSPTPGQRANYGYTF. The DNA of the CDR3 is TGTGCCAGCTCACCAACACCGGGACAAAGAGCTAACTATGGCTACACCTTC. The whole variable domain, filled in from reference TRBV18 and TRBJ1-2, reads NAGVMQNPRHLVRRRGQEARLRCSPMKGHSHVYWYRQLPEEGLKFMVYLQKENIIDESGMPKERFSAEFPKEGPSILRIQQVVRGDSAAYFCASSPTPGQRANYGYTFGSGTRLTVV.

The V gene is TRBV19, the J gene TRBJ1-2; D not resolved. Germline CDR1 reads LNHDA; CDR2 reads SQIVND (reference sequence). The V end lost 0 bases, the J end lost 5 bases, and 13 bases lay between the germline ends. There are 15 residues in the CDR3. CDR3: CASSIERGGPYGYTF. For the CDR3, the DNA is TGTGCCAGTAGTATAGAGCGGGGAGGGCCGTATGGCTACACCTTC.

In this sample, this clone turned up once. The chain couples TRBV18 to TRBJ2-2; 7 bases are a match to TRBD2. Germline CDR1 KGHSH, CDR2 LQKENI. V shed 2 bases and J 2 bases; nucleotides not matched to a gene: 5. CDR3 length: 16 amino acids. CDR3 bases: TGTGCCAGCTCACCAATCCTAGCGGCTAACACCGGGGAGCTGTTTTTT. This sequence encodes CASSPILAANTGELFF.

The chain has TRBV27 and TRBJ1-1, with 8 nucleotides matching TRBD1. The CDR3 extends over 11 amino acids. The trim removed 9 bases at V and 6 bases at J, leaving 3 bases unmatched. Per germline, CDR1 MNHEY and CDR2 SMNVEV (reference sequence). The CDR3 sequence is CASNRGSEAFF. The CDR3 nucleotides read TGTGCCAGTAACAGGGGGTCTGAAGCTTTCTTT.

CDR3 nucleotide sequence: TGTGCCAGCAGGGGGGGGCTGGAAAAACTGTTTTTT. As protein: CASRGGLEKLFF. The J gene is TRBJ1-4, the V gene TRBV6-1; a weak D match, TRBD1 (6 bases). V lost 6 bases and J 8 bases, leaving 10 bases between the germline ends. Germline CDR1 and CDR2: MNHNS and SASEGT. This CDR3 contains 12 residues.

The CDR3 region has the DNA TGCGCCAGCAGGGCACTAGCCGGAGGCACAGATACGCAGTATTTT. Translation: CASRALAGGTDTQYF. This rearrangement joins TRBV5-1 to TRBJ2-3; D possibly corresponds to TRBD2 (6 bases). This CDR3 has 15 amino acids. Germline values: CDR1 SGHRS, CDR2 YFSETQ. Trimming shortened V by 5 bases and J by 1 base, and 14 bases separated the two germline ends. Supplemented by reference TRBV5-1 and TRBJ2-3, the full variable domain reads KAGVTQTPRYLIKTRGQQVTLSCSPISGHRSVSWYQQTPGQGLQFLFEYFSETQRNKGNFPGRFSGRQFSNSRSEMNVSTLELGDSALYLCASRALAGGTDTQYFGPGTRLTVL.

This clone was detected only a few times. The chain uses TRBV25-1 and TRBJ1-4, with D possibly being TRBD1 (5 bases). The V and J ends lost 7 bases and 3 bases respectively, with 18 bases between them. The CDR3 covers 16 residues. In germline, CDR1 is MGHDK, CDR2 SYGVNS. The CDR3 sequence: CASIPGRAGANEKLFF. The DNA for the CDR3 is TGTGCCAGCATTCCGGGCAGGGCGGGAGCTAATGAAAAACTGTTTTTT.

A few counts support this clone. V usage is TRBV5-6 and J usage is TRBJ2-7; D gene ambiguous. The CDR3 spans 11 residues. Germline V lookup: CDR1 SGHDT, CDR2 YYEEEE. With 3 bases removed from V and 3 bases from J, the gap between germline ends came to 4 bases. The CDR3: CASSSYYEQYF. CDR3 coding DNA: TGTGCCAGCAGCTCTTACTACGAGCAGTACTTC. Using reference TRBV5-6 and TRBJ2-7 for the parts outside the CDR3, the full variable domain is DAGVTQSPTHLIKTRGQQVTLRCSPKSGHDTVSWYQQALGQGPQFIFQYYEEEERQRGNFPDRFSGHQFPNYSSELNVNALLLGDSALYLCASSSYYEQYFGPGTRLTVT.

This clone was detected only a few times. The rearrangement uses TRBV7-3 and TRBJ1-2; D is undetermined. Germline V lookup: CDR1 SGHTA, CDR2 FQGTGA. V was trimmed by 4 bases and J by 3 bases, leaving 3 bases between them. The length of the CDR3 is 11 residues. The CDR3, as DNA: TGTGCCAGCAGCTCCTACTATGGCTACACCTTC. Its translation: CASSSYYGYTF. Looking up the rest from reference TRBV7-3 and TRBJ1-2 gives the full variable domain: GAGVSQTPSNKVTEKGKYVELRCDPISGHTALYWYRQSLGQGPEFLIYFQGTGAADDSGLPNDRFFAVRPEGSVSTLKIQRTERGDSAVYLCASSSYYGYTFGSGTRLTVV.

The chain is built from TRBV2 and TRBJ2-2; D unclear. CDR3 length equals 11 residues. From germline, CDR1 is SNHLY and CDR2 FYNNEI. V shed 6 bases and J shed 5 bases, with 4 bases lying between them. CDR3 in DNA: TGTGCCAGCAGGAGGACCGGGGAGCTGTTTTTT. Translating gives CASRRTGELFF.

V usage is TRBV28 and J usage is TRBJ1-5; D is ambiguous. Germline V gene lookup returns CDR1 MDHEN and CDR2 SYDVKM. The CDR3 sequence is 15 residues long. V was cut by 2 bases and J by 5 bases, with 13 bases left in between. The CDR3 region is CASSLQQVTDQPQHF. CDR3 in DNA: TGTGCCAGCAGTTTACAGCAGGTCACCGATCAGCCCCAGCATTTT.

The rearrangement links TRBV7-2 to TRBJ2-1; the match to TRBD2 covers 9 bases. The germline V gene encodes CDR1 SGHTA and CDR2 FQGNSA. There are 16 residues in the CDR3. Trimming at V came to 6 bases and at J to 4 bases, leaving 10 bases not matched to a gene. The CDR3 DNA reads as TGTGCCAGCAGGGGTAGAACTAGCGGGTTATACAATGAGCAGTTCTTC. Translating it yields CASRGRTSGLYNEQFF. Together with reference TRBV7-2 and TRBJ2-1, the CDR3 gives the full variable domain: GAGVSQSPSNKVTEKGKDVELRCDPISGHTALYWYRQSLGQGLEFLIYFQGNSAPDKSGLPSDRFSAERTGGSVSTLTIQRTQQEDSAVYLCASRGRTSGLYNEQFFGPGTRLTVL.

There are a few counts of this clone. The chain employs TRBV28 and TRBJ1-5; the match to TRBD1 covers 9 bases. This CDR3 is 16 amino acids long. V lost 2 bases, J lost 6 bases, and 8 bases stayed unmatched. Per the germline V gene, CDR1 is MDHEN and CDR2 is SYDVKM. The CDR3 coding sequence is TGTGCCAGCAGTTTACCGGGACAGGGAGTTGGTCAGCCCCAGCATTTT. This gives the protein CASSLPGQGVGQPQHF.

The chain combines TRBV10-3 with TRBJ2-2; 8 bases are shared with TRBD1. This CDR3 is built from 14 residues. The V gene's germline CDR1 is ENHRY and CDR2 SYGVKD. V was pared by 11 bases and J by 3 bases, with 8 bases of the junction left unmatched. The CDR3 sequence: CAGRQGLDTGELFF. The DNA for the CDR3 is TGTGCCGGGCGACAGGGGTTGGACACCGGGGAGCTGTTTTTT.

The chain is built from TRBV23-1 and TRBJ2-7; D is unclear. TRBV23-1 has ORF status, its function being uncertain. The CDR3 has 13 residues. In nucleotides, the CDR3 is TGCGCGAAGGCTGGGCAGCTACCTAACGAGCAGTACTTC. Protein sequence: CAKAGQLPNEQYF.

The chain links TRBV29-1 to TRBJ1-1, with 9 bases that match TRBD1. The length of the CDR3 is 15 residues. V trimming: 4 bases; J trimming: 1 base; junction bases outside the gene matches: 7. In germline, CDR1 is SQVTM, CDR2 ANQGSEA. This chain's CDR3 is CSVADRGMGNTEAFF. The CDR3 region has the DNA TGCAGCGTTGCGGACAGGGGAATGGGGAACACTGAAGCTTTCTTT.

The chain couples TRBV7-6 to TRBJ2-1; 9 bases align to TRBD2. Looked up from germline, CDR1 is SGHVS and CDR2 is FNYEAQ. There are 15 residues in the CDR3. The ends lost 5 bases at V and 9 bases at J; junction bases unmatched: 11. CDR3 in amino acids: CASSPLPGLAGEQFF. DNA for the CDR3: TGTGCCAGCAGCCCCCTCCCGGGACTAGCTGGTGAGCAGTTCTTC.

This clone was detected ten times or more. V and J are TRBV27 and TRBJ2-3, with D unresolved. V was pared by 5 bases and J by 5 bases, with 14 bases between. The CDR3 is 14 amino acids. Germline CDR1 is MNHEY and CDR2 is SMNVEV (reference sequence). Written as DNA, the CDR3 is TGTGCCAGCAGTCACCGCTCCGGGTTAGATACGCAGTATTTT. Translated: CASSHRSGLDTQYF.

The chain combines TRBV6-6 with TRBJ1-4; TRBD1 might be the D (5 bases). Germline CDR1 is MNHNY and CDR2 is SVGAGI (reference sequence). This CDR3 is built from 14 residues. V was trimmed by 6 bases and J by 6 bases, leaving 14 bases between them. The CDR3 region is CASRRHGADEKLFF. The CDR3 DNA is TGTGCCAGCAGACGCCATGGGGCTGATGAAAAACTGTTTTTT.

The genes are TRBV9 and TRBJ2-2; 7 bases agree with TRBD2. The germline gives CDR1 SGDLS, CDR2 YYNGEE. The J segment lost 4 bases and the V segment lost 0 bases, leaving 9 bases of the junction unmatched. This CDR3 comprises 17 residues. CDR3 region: CASSVASGGSGTGELFF. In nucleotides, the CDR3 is TGTGCCAGCAGCGTAGCTTCGGGCGGGAGTGGCACCGGGGAGCTGTTTTTT.

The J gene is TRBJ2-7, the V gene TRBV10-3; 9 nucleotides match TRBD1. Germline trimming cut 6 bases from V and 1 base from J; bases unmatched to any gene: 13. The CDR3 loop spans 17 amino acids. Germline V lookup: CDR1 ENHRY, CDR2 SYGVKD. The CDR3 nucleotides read TGTGCCATCAGAACGACCCCACAGGGGGCGAGGTCCTACGAGCAGTACTTC. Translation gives CAIRTTPQGARSYEQYF.

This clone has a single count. As DNA, the CDR3 is TGTGCCACCAGCAGAACCCAACAGGGTAACTATCAGCCCCAGCATTTT. Translating it yields CATSRTQQGNYQPQHF. The chain combines TRBV15 with TRBJ1-5; perhaps TRBD1 as D (6 bases). The CDR3 totals 16 residues. The V end lost 2 bases, the J end lost 5 bases, and 16 bases lay between the germline ends. From germline, CDR1 is LNHNV and CDR2 YYDKDF (reference sequence).

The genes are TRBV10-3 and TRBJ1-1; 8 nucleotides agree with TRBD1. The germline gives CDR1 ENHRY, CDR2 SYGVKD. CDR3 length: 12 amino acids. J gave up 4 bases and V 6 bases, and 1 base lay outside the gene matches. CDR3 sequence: CAIRGQGTEAFF. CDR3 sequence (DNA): TGTGCCATCAGAGGACAGGGCACTGAAGCTTTCTTT.

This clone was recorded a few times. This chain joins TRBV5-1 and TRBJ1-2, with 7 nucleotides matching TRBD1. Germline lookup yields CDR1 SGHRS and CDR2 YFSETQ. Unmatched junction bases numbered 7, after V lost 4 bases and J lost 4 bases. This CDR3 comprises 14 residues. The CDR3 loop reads CASSLGDRAYGYTF. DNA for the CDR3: TGCGCCAGCAGCCTGGGCGACAGGGCCTATGGCTACACCTTC.

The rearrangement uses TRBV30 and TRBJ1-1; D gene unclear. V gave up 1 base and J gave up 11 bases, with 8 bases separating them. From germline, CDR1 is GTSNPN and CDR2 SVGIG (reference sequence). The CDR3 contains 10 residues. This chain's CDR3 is CAWSGIRAFF. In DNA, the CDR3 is TGTGCCTGGAGTGGCATCCGGGCTTTCTTT.

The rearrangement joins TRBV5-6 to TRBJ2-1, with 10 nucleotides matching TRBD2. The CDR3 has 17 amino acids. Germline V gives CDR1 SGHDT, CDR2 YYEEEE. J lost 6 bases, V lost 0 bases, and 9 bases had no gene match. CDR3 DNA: TGTGCCAGCAGCTTGGCTCCGGGATCTAGCGGGGGCAATGAGCAGTTCTTC. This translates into CASSLAPGSSGGNEQFF.

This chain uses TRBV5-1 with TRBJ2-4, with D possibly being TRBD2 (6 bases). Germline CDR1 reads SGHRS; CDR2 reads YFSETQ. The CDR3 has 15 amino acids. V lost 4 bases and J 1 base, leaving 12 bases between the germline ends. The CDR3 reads CASSATSPAKNIQYF. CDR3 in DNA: TGCGCCAGCAGCGCCACTAGCCCTGCCAAAAACATTCAGTACTTC.

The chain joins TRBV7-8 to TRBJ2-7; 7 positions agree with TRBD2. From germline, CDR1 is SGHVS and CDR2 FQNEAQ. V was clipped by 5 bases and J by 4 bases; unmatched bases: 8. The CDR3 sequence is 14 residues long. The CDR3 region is CASSPMVGGYEQYF. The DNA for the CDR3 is TGTGCCAGCAGCCCCATGGTCGGGGGGTACGAGCAGTACTTC.

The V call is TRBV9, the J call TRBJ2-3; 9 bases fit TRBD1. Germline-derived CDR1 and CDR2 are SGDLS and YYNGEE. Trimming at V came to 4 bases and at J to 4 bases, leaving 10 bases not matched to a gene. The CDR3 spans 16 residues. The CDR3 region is CASSRGPGTGPDTQYF. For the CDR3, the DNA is TGTGCCAGCAGCAGAGGTCCAGGGACAGGGCCAGATACGCAGTATTTT.

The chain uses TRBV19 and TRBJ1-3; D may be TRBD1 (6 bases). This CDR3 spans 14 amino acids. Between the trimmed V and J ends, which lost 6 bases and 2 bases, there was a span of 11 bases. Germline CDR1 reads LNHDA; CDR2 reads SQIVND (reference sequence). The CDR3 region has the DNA TGTGCCAGTAGCACCAGGGGAGCTGGAAACACCATATATTTT. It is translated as CASSTRGAGNTIYF.

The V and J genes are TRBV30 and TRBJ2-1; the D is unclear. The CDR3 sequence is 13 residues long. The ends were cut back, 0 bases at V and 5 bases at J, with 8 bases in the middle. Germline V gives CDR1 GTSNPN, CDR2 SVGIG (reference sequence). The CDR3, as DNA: TGTGCCTGGAGTGTGAATAGAAACAATGAGCAGTTCTTC. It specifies CAWSVNRNNEQFF.